This entry lists 23 T cell receptor beta chains sequenced from one sample in a study of PD-1 blockade in classical Hodgkin lymphoma. Using immunoSEQ multiplex PCR, the repertoire was profiled, and TCRdb retains in-frame clones only, with some absent. The table records approximately 25,000 clones, roughly 80% of them present only once. Every single patient, without exception, relapsed after autologous stem cell transplantation, and brentuximab vedotin exposure varied. Magnetic negative selection was used to purify CD4+ T cells from PBMCs that had been thawed. The sequenced sample was CD4+ T cells from blood, obtained at baseline. The receptors shown here come from a human donor with classical Hodgkin lymphoma.

Written as DNA, the CDR3 is TGTGCCAGCAGCTTAACTAGAAGTTCCGGGGAGCTGTTTTTT. Amino acids: CASSLTRSSGELFF. The chain couples TRBV7-3 to TRBJ2-2; D ambiguous. Germline lookup yields CDR1 SGHTA and CDR2 FQGTGA. Trimming left V 0 bases short and J 6 bases short, with 8 bases between. The CDR3 extends over 14 amino acids.

This chain joins TRBV27 and TRBJ2-7; 7 nucleotides line up with TRBD1. Germline values: CDR1 MNHEY, CDR2 SMNVEV (reference sequence). This CDR3 spans 14 amino acids. Trimming took 8 bases from V and 3 from J; bases not matched to a gene: 10. The chain's CDR3 is CASGSGRGLYEQYF. CDR3 nucleotide sequence: TGTGCCAGCGGTTCGGGAAGGGGGCTCTACGAGCAGTACTTC.

This chain uses TRBV6-5 with TRBJ1-1; D gene ambiguous. The CDR3 has 13 residues. The germline CDR1 and CDR2 sequences are MNHEY and SVGAGI. The V end lost 7 bases, the J end lost 2 bases, and 11 bases lay between the germline ends. CDR3 sequence: CASTGVLNTEAFF. CDR3 in DNA: TGTGCCAGCACAGGCGTACTAAACACTGAAGCTTTCTTT.

V and J are TRBV5-6 and TRBJ2-1, with D possibly being TRBD2 (6 bases). This CDR3 comprises 12 residues. Trimming took 4 bases from V and 13 from J, leaving 15 bases between them. The V gene's germline CDR1 is SGHDT and CDR2 YYEEEE. The CDR3 sequence: CASSGDPGLQFF. CDR3 coding DNA: TGTGCCAGCAGCGGTGATCCGGGACTTCAGTTCTTC.

V and J are TRBV2 and TRBJ1-5; no reliable D call. The CDR3 sequence is 16 residues long. Deletions cut 4 bases from V and 0 bases from J, with 13 bases between. Germline loops: CDR1 SNHLY, CDR2 FYNNEI. CDR3 in amino acids: CASSGFAGYSNQPQHF. CDR3 DNA: TGTGCCAGCAGTGGATTTGCGGGATATAGCAATCAGCCCCAGCATTTT.

The genes are TRBV7-9 and TRBJ2-3, with TRBD2 as a possible D gene (7 bases). The CDR3 is 19 amino acids. Germline lookup yields CDR1 SEHNR and CDR2 FQNEAQ (reference sequence). The germline V and J ends were trimmed by 6 bases and 1 base, with 26 bases remaining between them. DNA for the CDR3: TGTGCCAGCAGAGCCCCATTGAGGGGGGGAAGGGGAGGCACAGATACGCAGTATTTT. Its translation: CASRAPLRGGRGGTDTQYF. Filled out from reference TRBV7-9 and TRBJ2-3, the complete variable domain reads DTGVSQNPRHKITKRGQNVTFRCDPISEHNRLYWYRQTLGQGPEFLTYFQNEAQLEKSRLLSDRFSAERPKGSFSTLEIQRTEQGDSAMYLCASRAPLRGGRGGTDTQYFGPGTRLTVL.

The rearrangement joins TRBV10-3 to TRBJ2-3; D not resolved. The V end was cut by 1 base, the J end by 6 bases, with 5 bases between. The CDR3 covers 12 residues. The germline CDR1 and CDR2 sequences are ENHRY and SYGVKD. CDR3 sequence reads: CAISEFGDTQYF. The CDR3 nucleotides are TGTGCCATCAGTGAGTTTGGGGATACGCAGTATTTT.

The V call is TRBV20-1, the J call TRBJ1-2; D ambiguous. From germline, CDR1 is DFQATT and CDR2 SNEGSKA (reference sequence). Trimming took off 6 bases at V and 7 bases at J, with 9 bases between the two ends. The CDR3 totals 10 residues. The CDR3 DNA reads TGCAGTGCCGACGAGGTTGGCTACACCTTC. Translated: CSADEVGYTF.

The chain couples TRBV19 to TRBJ1-2; 7 bases agree with TRBD1. The V gene end was trimmed by 5 bases and the J gene end by 7 bases; junction bases not matched to a gene: 13. Looked up from germline, CDR1 is LNHDA and CDR2 is SQIVND (reference sequence). CDR3 length: 15 amino acids. This CDR3 reads CASSYGDRLTIGYTF. DNA for the CDR3: TGTGCCAGTAGTTACGGGGACAGACTAACTATTGGCTACACCTTC. Combining the CDR3 with reference TRBV19 and TRBJ1-2 gives the whole variable domain DGGITQSPKYLFRKEGQNVTLSCEQNLNHDAMYWYRQDPGQGLRLIYYSQIVNDFQKGDIAEGYSVSREKKESFPLTVTSAQKNPTAFYLCASSYGDRLTIGYTFGSGTRLTVV.

The rearrangement joins TRBV7-9 to TRBJ1-2; D unresolved. The CDR3 extends over 14 amino acids. V lost 7 bases and J lost 0, with 12 bases in between. CDR1 is SEHNR, CDR2 FQNEAQ, per germline (reference sequence). Here the CDR3 reads CASTLIRTNYGYTF. The CDR3 bases are TGTGCCAGCACCCTTATCCGGACTAACTATGGCTACACCTTC. The complete variable domain, with remaining parts taken from reference TRBV7-9 and TRBJ1-2, reads DTGVSQNPRHKITKRGQNVTFRCDPISEHNRLYWYRQTLGQGPEFLTYFQNEAQLEKSRLLSDRFSAERPKGSFSTLEIQRTEQGDSAMYLCASTLIRTNYGYTFGSGTRLTVV.

This clone was detected once. The rearrangement joins TRBV11-2 to TRBJ1-1, with D unclear. The CDR3 spans 15 residues. V shed 5 bases and J shed 1 base, with 14 bases lying between them. Germline CDR1 SGHAT, CDR2 FQNNGV. CDR3 residues: CASSHNPRQNTEAFF. The CDR3 DNA follows: TGTGCCAGCAGCCATAACCCGAGACAGAACACTGAAGCTTTCTTT.

The sample holds one count of this clone. The J gene is TRBJ2-7, the V gene TRBV28; 8 nucleotides match TRBD1. Per the germline V gene, CDR1 is MDHEN and CDR2 is SYDVKM. The CDR3 has 21 residues. The V gene end was trimmed by 5 bases and the J gene end by 1 base; junction bases not matched to a gene: 25. The CDR3 here is CASSTSWTGSIMVVASYEQYF. The CDR3 DNA reads as TGTGCCAGCAGTACCTCTTGGACAGGGTCAATAATGGTTGTAGCGTCCTACGAGCAGTACTTC. The complete variable domain, with remaining parts taken from reference TRBV28 and TRBJ2-7, reads DVKVTQSSRYLVKRTGEKVFLECVQDMDHENMFWYRQDPGLGLRLIYFSYDVKMKEKGDIPEGYSVSREKKERFSLILESASTNQTSMYLCASSTSWTGSIMVVASYEQYFGPGTRLTVT.

The rearrangement uses TRBV19 and TRBJ2-3; 8 bases are shared with TRBD1. V shed 8 bases, J shed 3 bases, and the junction held 7 bases outside the gene matches. This CDR3 contains 14 residues. Germline V gene data show CDR1 as LNHDA and CDR2 as SQIVND (reference sequence). The CDR3 loop reads CASSSGGSTDTQYF. The CDR3 bases are TGTGCCAGTTCCTCAGGGGGCAGTACAGATACGCAGTATTTT. Supplemented by reference TRBV19 and TRBJ2-3, the full variable domain reads DGGITQSPKYLFRKEGQNVTLSCEQNLNHDAMYWYRQDPGQGLRLIYYSQIVNDFQKGDIAEGYSVSREKKESFPLTVTSAQKNPTAFYLCASSSGGSTDTQYFGPGTRLTVL.

The DNA for the CDR3 is TGTGCCAGCAGCTTATTGTGGCAGGGGGCAAACACTGAAGCTTTCTTT. It encodes CASSLLWQGANTEAFF. This chain connects TRBV7-9 to TRBJ1-1, with 8 bases matching TRBD1. The junction had 7 bases not matched to a gene; V was cut back by 2 bases and J by 2 bases. CDR1 and CDR2 (germline): SEHNR, FQNEAQ (reference sequence). The CDR3 is 16 amino acids.

The chain carries TRBV29-1 and TRBJ2-2; 7 bases map to TRBD2. Germline CDR1 SQVTM, CDR2 ANQGSEA. After removal of 7 bases from V and 6 bases from J, the junction contained 5 bases not matched to a gene. The CDR3 consists of 12 residues. CDR3 amino acids: CSGGGAAGELFF. CDR3 bases: TGCAGCGGGGGAGGGGCGGCCGGGGAGCTGTTTTTT.

This sequence joins TRBV7-2 and TRBJ2-4, with D possibly called TRBD1 or TRBD2 (5 bases each). V was shortened by 1 base and J by 1 base, with 14 bases between the two germline ends. The CDR3 runs 17 residues. Per germline, CDR1 SGHTA and CDR2 FQGNSA. The chain's CDR3 is CASSLGPEWGAKNIQYF. The CDR3 DNA is TGTGCCAGCAGCTTAGGGCCCGAATGGGGGGCCAAAAACATTCAGTACTTC.

The gene calls are TRBV14 and TRBJ1-4; D is perhaps TRBD1 (5 bases). Trimming stripped 0 bases from V and 7 bases from J, with 12 bases between. Germline V gene lookup returns CDR1 SGHDN and CDR2 FVKESK. The CDR3 length is 15 residues. The CDR3 coding sequence is TGTGCCAGCAGCCAAGATCACCGGGGCAGTGAAAAACTGTTTTTT. The encoded protein is CASSQDHRGSEKLFF. Drawing the rest from reference TRBV14 and TRBJ1-4, the complete variable domain is EAGVTQFPSHSVIEKGQTVTLRCDPISGHDNLYWYRRVMGKEIKFLLHFVKESKQDESGMPNNRFLAERTGGTYSTLKVQPAELEDSGVYFCASSQDHRGSEKLFFGSGTQLSVL.

V gene TRBV28 combines with J gene TRBJ1-6; D may be TRBD1 (5 bases). Germline V gene lookup returns CDR1 MDHEN and CDR2 SYDVKM. Trimming took off 7 bases at V and 0 bases at J, with 13 bases between the two ends. CDR3 length equals 16 residues. The CDR3 sequence: CASTRGDLSYNSPLHF. The CDR3 DNA follows: TGTGCCAGCACCCGCGGGGACCTCTCCTATAATTCACCCCTCCACTTT.

This sequence joins TRBV5-1 and TRBJ2-2; tentative D call: TRBD1 (6 bases). The length of the CDR3 is 16 residues. V was cut by 4 bases and J by 5 bases, with 18 bases left in between. CDR1 is SGHRS, CDR2 YFSETQ, per germline. As DNA, the CDR3 is TGCGCCAGCAGCGCGGACCCACAGGGTAGTACCGGGGAGCTGTTTTTT. Protein sequence: CASSADPQGSTGELFF.

The chain uses TRBV11-2 and TRBJ2-1; the D gene is possibly TRBD1 (6 bases). CDR3 length: 17 residues. Germline V gives CDR1 SGHAT, CDR2 FQNNGV. The germline V and J ends were trimmed by 0 bases and 4 bases, with 16 bases remaining between them. In DNA form, the CDR3 reads TGTGCCAGCAGCTTAGATACAGGGCTAGCCGGTTACAATGAGCAGTTCTTC. Protein: CASSLDTGLAGYNEQFF.

The chain combines TRBV6-5 with TRBJ1-5; D is possibly TRBD1 (6 bases). The germline gives CDR1 MNHEY, CDR2 SVGAGI. Trimming stripped 6 bases from V and 1 base from J, with 10 bases between. The CDR3 runs to 14 residues. The CDR3 nucleotides are TGTGCCAGCAGGTCAGGACAGAGCAATCAGCCCCAGCATTTT. Its protein is CASRSGQSNQPQHF.

The chain employs TRBV11-2 and TRBJ2-3; tentative D call: TRBD1 (5 bases). V was clipped by 7 bases and J by 9 bases, with 14 bases between them. Germline values: CDR1 SGHAT, CDR2 FQNNGV. The CDR3 has 12 residues. The CDR3 spells CASTMGPRTQYF. In DNA, the CDR3 is TGTGCCAGCACCATGGGGCCTCGGACGCAGTATTTT.

V gene TRBV5-6 combines with J gene TRBJ2-1; TRBD1 aligns across 8 bases. V lost 4 bases and J lost 0; bases outside the gene matches: 3. Germline V lookup: CDR1 SGHDT, CDR2 YYEEEE. The CDR3 is made up of 15 amino acids. The CDR3 nucleotides read TGTGCCAGCAGCCGCGGGACAGGCTCCTACAATGAGCAGTTCTTC. Translating gives CASSRGTGSYNEQFF.